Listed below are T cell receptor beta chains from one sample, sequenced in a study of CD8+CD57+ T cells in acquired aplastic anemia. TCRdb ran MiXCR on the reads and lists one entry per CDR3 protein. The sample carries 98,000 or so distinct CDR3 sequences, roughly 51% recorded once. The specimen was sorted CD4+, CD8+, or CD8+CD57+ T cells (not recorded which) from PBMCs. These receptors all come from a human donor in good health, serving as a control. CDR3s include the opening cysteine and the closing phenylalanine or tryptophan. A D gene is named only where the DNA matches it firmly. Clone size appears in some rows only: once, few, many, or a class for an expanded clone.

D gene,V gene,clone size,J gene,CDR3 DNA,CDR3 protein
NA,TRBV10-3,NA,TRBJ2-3,TGTGCCATCAGTGAGACGCTAACAGATACGCAGTATTTT,CAISETLTDTQYF
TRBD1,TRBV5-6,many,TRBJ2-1,TGTGCCAGCAGTTCCGACAGGGTCAATGAGCAGTTCTTC,CASSSDRVNEQFF
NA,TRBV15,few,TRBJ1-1,TGTGCCACCAGCAGAGACAAGGGTCAAGCTTTCTTT,CATSRDKGQAFF
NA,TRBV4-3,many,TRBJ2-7,TGCGCCAGCAGCCAAGATGCGGGTGGTGGGACCTACGAGCAGTACTTC,CASSQDAGGGTYEQYF
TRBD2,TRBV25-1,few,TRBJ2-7,TGTGCCAGCAGTGAAGGGAGCGGGGGGCCCCCCCACGAGCAGTACTTC,CASSEGSGGPPHEQYF
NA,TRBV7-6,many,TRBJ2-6,TGTGCCAGCAGCTTAACGGGTGACGGGGCCAACGTCCTGACTTTC,CASSLTGDGANVLTF
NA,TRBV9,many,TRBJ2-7,TGTGCCAGCAGCGTAGGTGATGGCGAGCAGTACTTC,CASSVGDGEQYF
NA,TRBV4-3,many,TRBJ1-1,TGCGCCAGCAGCCAAGATACCAGGGTCACTGAAGCTTTCTTT,CASSQDTRVTEAFF
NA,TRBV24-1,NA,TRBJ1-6,TGTGCCACCAGTGATTTGGGCGTTGGCCTATTTTCACCCCTCCACTTT,CATSDLGVGLFSPLHF
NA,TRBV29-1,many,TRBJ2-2,TGCAGCGTTGAAGACCCTCTCGGCGCTCGCACCGGGGAGCTGTTTTTT,CSVEDPLGARTGELFF
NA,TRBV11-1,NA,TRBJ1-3,TGTGCCAGCAGCGCGAAAGGGCAGGGGACCACTGGAAACACCATATATTTT,CASSAKGQGTTGNTIYF
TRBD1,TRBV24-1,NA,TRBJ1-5,TGTGCCACCAGAGGAACAGGGGGCAATCAGCCCCAGCATTTT,CATRGTGGNQPQHF
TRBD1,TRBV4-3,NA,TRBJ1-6,TGCGCCAGCAGCCCTACAGGGGTAAATCTAAATTCACCCCTCCACTTT,CASSPTGVNLNSPLHF
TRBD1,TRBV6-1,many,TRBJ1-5,TGTGCCAGCAGCACCGGGACAGGTTTGGGCCAGCCCCAGCATTTT,CASSTGTGLGQPQHF
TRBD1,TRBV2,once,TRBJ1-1,TGTGCCAGCAGAGTAGACAGGGGGTGCATGAACACTGAGGCTTTCTTT,CASRVDRGCMNTEAFF
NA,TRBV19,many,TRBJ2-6,TGTGCCAGTAGTATCTGGGACGGGGCCCTGTCTGGGGCCAACGTCCTGACTTTC,CASSIWDGALSGANVLTF
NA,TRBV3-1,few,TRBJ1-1,TGTGCCAGCAGCCCTCCCTTGGACCGATTT,CASSPPLDRF
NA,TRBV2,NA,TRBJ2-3,TGTGCCAGCAGTTTAGTTTGGGGGGAGCAGTATTTT,CASSLVWGEQYF
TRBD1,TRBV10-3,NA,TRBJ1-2,TGTGCCATCAGTGACACAGGGGGCGCAGACTATGGCTACACCTTT,CAISDTGGADYGYTF
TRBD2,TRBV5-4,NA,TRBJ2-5,TGTGCCAGCAGCTCCGGGACTAGGGTACAAGAGACCCAGTACTTC,CASSSGTRVQETQYF
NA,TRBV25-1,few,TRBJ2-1,TGTGCCACCTCCGGTATCTCGTTGGTCGATGAGCAGTTCTTC,CATSGISLVDEQFF
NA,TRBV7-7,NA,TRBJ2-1,TGTGCTAGCACCTTAGGGGACCCTCTCTACAATGAGCAGTTCTTC,CASTLGDPLYNEQFF
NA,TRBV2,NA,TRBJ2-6,TGTGCCAGCACTACAAATACAGGGACTGGGGCCAACGTCCTGACTTTC,CASTTNTGTGANVLTF
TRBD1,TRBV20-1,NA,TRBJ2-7,TGCAGTGGGGACAGCTCCTACGAGCAGTACTTC,CSGDSSYEQYF
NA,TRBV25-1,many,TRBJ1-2,TGTGCCAGCAGGAGGTACCGAGCTAACTATGGCTACACCTTC,CASRRYRANYGYTF
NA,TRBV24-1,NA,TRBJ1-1,TGTGCCACCAGTGACGGGGGGAACACTGAAGCTTTCTTT,CATSDGGNTEAFF
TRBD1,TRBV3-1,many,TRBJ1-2,TGTGCCAGCAGCCAAGTAACAGGGGAAGGCTACACCTTC,CASSQVTGEGYTF
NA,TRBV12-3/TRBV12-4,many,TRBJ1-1,TGTGCCAGCAGTTTACGGGACTCAGCGTTGAACACTGAAGCTTTCTTT,CASSLRDSALNTEAFF
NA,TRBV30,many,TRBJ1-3,TGTGCCTGGTCATGGGGGTCTGGAAACACCATATATTTT,CAWSWGSGNTIYF
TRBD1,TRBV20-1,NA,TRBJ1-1,TGCAGTGCTAGAGAGTTTGGCGGGGACAGTGAAGCTTTCTTT,CSAREFGGDSEAFF
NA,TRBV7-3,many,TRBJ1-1,TGTGCCAGCAGCGGGGGGGTGGGCACTGAAGCTTTCTTT,CASSGGVGTEAFF
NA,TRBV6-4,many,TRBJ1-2,TGTGCCAGCAGTGACTGGGGGGGGAATGGCTACACCTTC,CASSDWGGNGYTF